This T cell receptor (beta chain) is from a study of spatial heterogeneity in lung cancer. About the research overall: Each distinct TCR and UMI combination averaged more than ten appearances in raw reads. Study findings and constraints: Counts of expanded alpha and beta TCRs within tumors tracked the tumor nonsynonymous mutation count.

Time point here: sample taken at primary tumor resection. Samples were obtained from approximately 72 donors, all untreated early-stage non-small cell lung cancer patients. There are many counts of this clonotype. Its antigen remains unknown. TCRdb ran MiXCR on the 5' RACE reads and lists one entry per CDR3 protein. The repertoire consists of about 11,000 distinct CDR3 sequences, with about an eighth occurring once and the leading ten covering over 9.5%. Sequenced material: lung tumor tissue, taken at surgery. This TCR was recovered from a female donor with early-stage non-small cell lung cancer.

CDR3 in amino acids: CASSSPRNEQYF. In nucleotides, the CDR3 is TGTGCCAGCAGCTCCCCCCGGAACGAGCAGTACTTC. V and J are TRBV7-2 and TRBJ2-7; unclear D gene. V lost 4 bases and J lost 5, with 9 bases in between. Germline V gene sequence: CDR1 SGHTA, CDR2 FQGNSA. CDR3 length: 12 residues.